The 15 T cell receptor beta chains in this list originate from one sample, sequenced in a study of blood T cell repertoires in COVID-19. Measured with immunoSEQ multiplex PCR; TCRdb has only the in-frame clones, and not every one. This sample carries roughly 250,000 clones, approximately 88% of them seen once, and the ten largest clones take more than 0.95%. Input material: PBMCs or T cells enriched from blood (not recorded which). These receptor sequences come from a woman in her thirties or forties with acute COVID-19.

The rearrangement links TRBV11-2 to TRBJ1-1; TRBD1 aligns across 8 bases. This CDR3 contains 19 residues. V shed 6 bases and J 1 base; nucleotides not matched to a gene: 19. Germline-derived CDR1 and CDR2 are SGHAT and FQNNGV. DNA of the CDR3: TGTGCCAGCAGGCTCCCTATGGGCAGGGGGCGCTTTAGGAACACTGAAGCTTTCTTT. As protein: CASRLPMGRGRFRNTEAFF.

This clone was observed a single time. CDR3 protein: CASRGAGNSPLHF. CDR3 nucleotides: TGTGCCAGCAGAGGGGCAGGGAATTCACCCCTCCACTTT. The gene calls are TRBV6-5 and TRBJ1-6, with a tentative D call TRBD1 (5 bases). This CDR3 region has 13 residues. The germline gives CDR1 MNHEY, CDR2 SVGAGI. Trimming took off 6 bases at V and 7 bases at J, with 10 bases between the two ends.

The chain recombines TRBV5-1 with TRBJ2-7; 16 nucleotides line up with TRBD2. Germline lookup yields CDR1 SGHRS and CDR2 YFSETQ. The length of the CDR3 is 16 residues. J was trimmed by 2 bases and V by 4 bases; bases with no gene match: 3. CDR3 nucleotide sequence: TGCGCCAGCAGCAAGGGACTAGCGGGAGGGGCCTACGAGCAGTACGTC. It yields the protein CASSKGLAGGAYEQYV.

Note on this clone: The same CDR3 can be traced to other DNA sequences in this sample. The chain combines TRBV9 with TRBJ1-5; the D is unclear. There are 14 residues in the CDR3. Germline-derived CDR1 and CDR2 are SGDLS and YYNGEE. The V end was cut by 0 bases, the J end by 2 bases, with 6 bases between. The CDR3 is CASSVGGGNQPQHF. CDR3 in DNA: TGTGCCAGCAGCGTAGGGGGAGGCAATCAGCCCCAGCATTTT.

CDR3 in DNA: TGTGCCAGCAGCCAAGATGTGGGGGGAATTAACTATGGCTACACCTTC. It specifies CASSQDVGGINYGYTF. The chain carries TRBV3-1 (or the pseudogene TRBV3-2) and TRBJ1-2; D possibly corresponds to TRBD1 (5 bases). Germline V gives CDR1 LGHDT, CDR2 YNNKEL (reference sequence). The CDR3 loop spans 16 amino acids. Trimming took off 0 bases at V and 1 base at J, with 12 bases between the two ends.

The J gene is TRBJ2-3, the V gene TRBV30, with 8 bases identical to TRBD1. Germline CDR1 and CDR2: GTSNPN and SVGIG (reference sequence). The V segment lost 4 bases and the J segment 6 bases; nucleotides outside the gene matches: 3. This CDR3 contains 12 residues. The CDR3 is CAWTGGHDTQYF. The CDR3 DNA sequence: TGTGCCTGGACAGGGGGCCATGATACGCAGTATTTT.

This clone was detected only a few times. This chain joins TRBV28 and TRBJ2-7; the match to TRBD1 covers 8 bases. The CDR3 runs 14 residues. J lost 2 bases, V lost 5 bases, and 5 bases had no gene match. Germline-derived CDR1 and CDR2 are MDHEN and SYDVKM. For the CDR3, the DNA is TGTGCCAGCAGTCCCCCGGACAGGGCCTACGAGCAGTACGTC. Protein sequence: CASSPPDRAYEQYV.

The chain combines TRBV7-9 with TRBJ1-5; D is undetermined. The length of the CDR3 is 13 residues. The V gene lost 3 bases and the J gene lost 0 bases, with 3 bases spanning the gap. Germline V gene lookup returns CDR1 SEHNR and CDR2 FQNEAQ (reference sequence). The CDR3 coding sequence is TGTGCCAGCAGCTTGCGTAGCAATCAGCCCCAGCATTTT. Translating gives CASSLRSNQPQHF.

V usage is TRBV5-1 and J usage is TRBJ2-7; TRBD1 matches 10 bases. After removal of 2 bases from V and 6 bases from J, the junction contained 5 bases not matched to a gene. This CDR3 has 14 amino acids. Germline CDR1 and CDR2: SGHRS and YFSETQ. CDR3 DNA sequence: TGCGCCAGCAGCTTTGGGGACAGGGGCAGCGAGCAGTACTTC. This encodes CASSFGDRGSEQYF.

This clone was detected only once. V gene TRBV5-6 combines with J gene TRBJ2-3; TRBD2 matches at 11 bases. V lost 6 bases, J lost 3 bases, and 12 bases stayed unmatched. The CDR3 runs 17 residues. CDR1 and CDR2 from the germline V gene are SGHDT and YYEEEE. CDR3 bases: TGTGCCAGCACCCTACTAGCGGGAGTCGGGGGGACAGATACGCAGTATTTT. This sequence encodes CASTLLAGVGGTDTQYF.

CDR3 sequence reads: CASSLSGTGKTNTEAFF. The DNA of the CDR3 is TGTGCCAGCAGTTTATCCGGGACAGGGAAAACGAACACTGAAGCTTTCTTT. The V call is TRBV28, the J call TRBJ1-1, with TRBD1 matching over 9 bases. Germline assignment: CDR1 MDHEN and CDR2 SYDVKM. The J segment lost 1 base and the V segment lost 1 base, leaving 7 bases of the junction unmatched. This CDR3 spans 17 amino acids.

CDR3 residues: CASSPGNAEAFF. The DNA of the CDR3 is TGTGCCAGCAGCCCCGGTAACGCTGAAGCTTTCTTT. The rearrangement links TRBV7-9 to TRBJ1-1; D is unclear. The germline CDR1 and CDR2 sequences are SEHNR and FQNEAQ (reference sequence). Trimming shortened V by 5 bases and J by 6 bases, and 10 bases separated the two germline ends. The CDR3 has 12 residues.

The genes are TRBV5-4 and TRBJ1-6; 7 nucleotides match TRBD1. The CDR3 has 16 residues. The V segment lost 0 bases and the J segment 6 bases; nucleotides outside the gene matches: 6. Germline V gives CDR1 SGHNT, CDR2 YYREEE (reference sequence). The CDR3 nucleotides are TGTGCCAGCAGCTTGGTGGGCTGGGACAGTAATTCACCCCTCCACTTT. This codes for CASSLVGWDSNSPLHF.

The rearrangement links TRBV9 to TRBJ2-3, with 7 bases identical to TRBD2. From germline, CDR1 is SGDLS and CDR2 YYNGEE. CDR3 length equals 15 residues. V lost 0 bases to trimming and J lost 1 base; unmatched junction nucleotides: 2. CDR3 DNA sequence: TGTGCCAGCAGCGTAGTGGCGGGGGGCACAGATACGCAGTATTTT. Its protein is CASSVVAGGTDTQYF.

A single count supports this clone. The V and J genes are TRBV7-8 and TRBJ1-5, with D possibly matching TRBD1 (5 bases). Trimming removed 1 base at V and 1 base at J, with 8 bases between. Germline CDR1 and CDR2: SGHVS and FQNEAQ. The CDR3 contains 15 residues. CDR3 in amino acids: CASSLEDTSNQPQHF. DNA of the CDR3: TGTGCCAGCAGCTTAGAGGACACCAGCAATCAGCCCCAGCATTTT.